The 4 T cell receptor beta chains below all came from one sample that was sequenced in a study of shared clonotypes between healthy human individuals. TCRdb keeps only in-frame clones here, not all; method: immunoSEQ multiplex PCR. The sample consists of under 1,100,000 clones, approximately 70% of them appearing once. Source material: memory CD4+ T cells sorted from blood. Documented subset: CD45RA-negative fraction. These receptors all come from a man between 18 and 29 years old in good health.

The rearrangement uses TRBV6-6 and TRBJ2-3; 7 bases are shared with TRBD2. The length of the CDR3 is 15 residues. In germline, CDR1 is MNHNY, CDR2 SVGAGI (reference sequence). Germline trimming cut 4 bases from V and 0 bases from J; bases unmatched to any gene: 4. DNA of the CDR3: TGTGCCAGCAGTTCGCGGGGGATCAGCACAGATACGCAGTATTTT. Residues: CASSSRGISTDTQYF.

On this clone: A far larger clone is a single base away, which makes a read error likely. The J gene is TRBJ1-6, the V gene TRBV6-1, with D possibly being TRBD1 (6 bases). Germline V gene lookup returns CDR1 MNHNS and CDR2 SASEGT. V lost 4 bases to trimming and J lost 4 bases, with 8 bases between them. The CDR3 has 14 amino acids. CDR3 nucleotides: TGTGCCAGCAGTGGGACAGTTTATAATTCACCCCTCCACTTT. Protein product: CASSGTVYNSPLHF.

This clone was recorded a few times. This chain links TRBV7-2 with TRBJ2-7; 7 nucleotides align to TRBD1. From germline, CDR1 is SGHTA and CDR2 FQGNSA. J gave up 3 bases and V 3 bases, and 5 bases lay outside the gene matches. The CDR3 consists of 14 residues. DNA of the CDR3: TGTGCCAGCAGCTTTCAAGCAGGGGGCTACGAGCAGTACTTC. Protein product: CASSFQAGGYEQYF.

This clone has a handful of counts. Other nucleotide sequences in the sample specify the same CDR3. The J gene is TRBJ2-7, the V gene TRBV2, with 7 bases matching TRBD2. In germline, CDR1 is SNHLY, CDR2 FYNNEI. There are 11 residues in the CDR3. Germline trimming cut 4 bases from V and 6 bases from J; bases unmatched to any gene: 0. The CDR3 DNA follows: TGTGCCAGCAGTGGGGAGGGCGAGCAGTACTTC. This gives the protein CASSGEGEQYF.